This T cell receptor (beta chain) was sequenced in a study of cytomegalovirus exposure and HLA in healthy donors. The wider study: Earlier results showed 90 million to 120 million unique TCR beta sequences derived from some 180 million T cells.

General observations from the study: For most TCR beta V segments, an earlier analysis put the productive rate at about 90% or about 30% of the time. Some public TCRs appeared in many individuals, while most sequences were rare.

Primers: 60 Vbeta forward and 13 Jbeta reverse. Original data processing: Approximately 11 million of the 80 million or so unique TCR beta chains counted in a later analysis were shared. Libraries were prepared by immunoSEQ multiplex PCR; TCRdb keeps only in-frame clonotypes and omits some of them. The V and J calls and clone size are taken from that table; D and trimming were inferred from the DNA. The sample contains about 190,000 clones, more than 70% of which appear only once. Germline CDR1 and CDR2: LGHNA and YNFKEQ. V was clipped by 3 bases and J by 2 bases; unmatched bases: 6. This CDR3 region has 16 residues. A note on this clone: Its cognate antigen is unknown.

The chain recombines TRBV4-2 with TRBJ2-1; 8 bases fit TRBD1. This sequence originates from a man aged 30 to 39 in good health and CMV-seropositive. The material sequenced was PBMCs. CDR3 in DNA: TGTGCCAGCAGCCATGGAGGACAGGGACCCTACAATGAGCAGTTCTTC. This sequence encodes CASSHGGQGPYNEQFF.